The next 20 T cell receptor beta chains were all read from a single sample in a study of T cell repertoires in cytomegalovirus infection. These receptors have no known antigen. From the reads, TCRdb called clonotypes with MiXCR, one entry per CDR3 protein. The table includes hundreds of thousands of distinct CDR3 sequences, 30% to 40% detected once. Sequencing was performed on cultured CD8+ T cells from PBMCs, taken from culture after CMV antigen stimulation. These receptors originate from a human donor in good health (CMV status not recorded). Some clones in this sample may be carry-over from other donors' samples.

This clonotype was observed a few times. The CDR3 here is CASSLNPLAGQTLQETQYF. The CDR3 DNA is TGTGCCAGCAGTTTAAATCCCCTAGCGGGGCAGACGCTCCAAGAGACCCAGTACTTC. The chain uses TRBV12-3 or TRBV12-4 and TRBJ2-5; 9 positions match TRBD2. Losses at the gene ends were 2 bases for V and 1 base for J; bases not matched to a gene: 14. CDR3 length: 19 residues.

The V call is TRBV6-6, the J call TRBJ2-3, with TRBD2 matching over 7 bases. The CDR3 length is 17 residues. The trim removed 7 bases at V and 2 bases at J, leaving 15 bases unmatched. CDR1 is MNHNY, CDR2 SVGAGI, per germline (reference sequence). This chain's CDR3 is CASTESLPGGNTDTQYF. For the CDR3, the DNA is TGTGCCAGCACAGAAAGTTTACCGGGGGGAAACACAGATACGCAGTATTTT.

CDR3 in amino acids: CASSQVYWVNTEAFF. CDR3 DNA: TGCGCCAGCAGCCAAGTGTACTGGGTGAACACTGAAGCTTTCTTT. This chain connects TRBV4-1 to TRBJ1-1; D call uncertain. Germline V CDR1 and CDR2: MGHRA, YSYEKL. This CDR3 is built from 15 residues. V was shortened by 1 base and J by 0 bases, with 9 bases between the two germline ends.

This clonotype has a handful of counts. The chain uses TRBV4-1 and TRBJ2-1, with a tentative D call TRBD1 (5 bases). Trimming removed 1 base from V and 6 bases from J, with 10 bases in between. The length of the CDR3 is 14 residues. Germline V CDR1 and CDR2: MGHRA, YSYEKL. CDR3 sequence: CASSQGGPLNEQFF. CDR3 bases: TGCGCCAGCAGCCAAGGGGGCCCTCTCAATGAGCAGTTCTTC.

This clonotype was detected a few times. The chain links TRBV7-2 to TRBJ1-4, with D hard to call. The CDR3 totals 15 residues. The germline V and J ends were trimmed by 6 bases and 0 bases, with 11 bases remaining between them. CDR1 and CDR2 (germline): SGHTA, FQGNSA. CDR3 in amino acids: CASRQSGATNEKLFF. The CDR3 DNA follows: TGTGCCAGCAGACAGTCAGGCGCAACTAATGAAAAACTGTTTTTT.

This chain links TRBV12-3 or TRBV12-4 with TRBJ1-6; 8 bases line up with TRBD1. The V and J ends lost 6 bases and 10 bases, in that order; junction bases with no gene match: 8. The CDR3 sequence is 14 residues long. The CDR3: CASSWTGRESPLHF. DNA for the CDR3: TGTGCCAGCAGCTGGACAGGGAGGGAGTCACCCCTCCACTTT.

V is TRBV27 and J is TRBJ2-7; 9 positions agree with TRBD2. This CDR3 contains 15 residues. Per the germline V gene, CDR1 is MNHEY and CDR2 is SMNVEV (reference sequence). J gave up 2 bases and V 6 bases, and 8 bases lay outside the gene matches. CDR3 sequence: CASSSAGGPAYEQYV. The CDR3 coding sequence is TGTGCCAGCAGCTCAGCGGGGGGCCCTGCCTACGAGCAGTACGTC.

The gene calls are TRBV29-1 and TRBJ1-2; no clear D. Germline V gene lookup returns CDR1 SQVTM and CDR2 ANQGSEA. Trimming took 2 bases from V and 4 from J, leaving 5 bases between them. CDR3 size: 11 residues. The CDR3 reads CSVESSYGYTF. The CDR3 DNA is TGCAGCGTTGAAAGCAGCTATGGCTACACCTTC.

The chain has TRBV6-1 and TRBJ1-1; D is perhaps TRBD1 (6 bases). Trimming removed 6 bases at V and 2 bases at J, with 16 bases between. The germline gives CDR1 MNHNS, CDR2 SASEGT. CDR3 size: 15 residues. The CDR3 DNA is TGTGCCAGCAGCCCCACAGGGCCCGGAAACACTGAAGCTTTCTTT. This encodes CASSPTGPGNTEAFF.

This clonotype showed up just a few times. This chain joins TRBV3-1 and TRBJ2-1; TRBD2 might be the D (5 bases). The CDR3 has 15 amino acids. The V gene's germline CDR1 is LGHDT and CDR2 YNNKEL (reference sequence). Trimming pared 7 bases from V and 5 bases from J, leaving 18 bases between. The CDR3 here is CASTLLGAKHNEQFF. For the CDR3, the DNA is TGTGCCAGCACCCTCCTGGGAGCTAAGCACAATGAGCAGTTCTTC.

The sample holds a few counts of this clonotype. V and J are TRBV19 and TRBJ2-1, with TRBD2 matching over 13 bases. V was clipped by 5 bases and J by 9 bases; unmatched bases: 13. Germline-derived CDR1 and CDR2 are LNHDA and SQIVND (reference sequence). The CDR3 sequence is 17 residues long. The DNA of the CDR3 is TGTGCCAGTAGTTCCTACTCCGGGACTAGCGGGGATGGTGAGCAGTTCTTC. Residues: CASSSYSGTSGDGEQFF.

V usage is TRBV13 and J usage is TRBJ2-7; maybe TRBD2 (5 bases). Germline-derived CDR1 and CDR2 are PRHDT and FYEKMQ (reference sequence). This CDR3 spans 13 amino acids. Trimming removed 3 bases at V and 6 bases at J, with 12 bases between. Here the CDR3 DNA reads TGTGCCAGCAGCTTTACCCGGGGTCCCGAGCAGTACTTC. It is translated as CASSFTRGPEQYF.

This chain joins TRBV27 and TRBJ2-7, with D tentatively TRBD1 or TRBD2 (5 bases each). Trimming left V 5 bases short and J 7 bases short, with 24 bases between. This CDR3 spans 16 amino acids. The germline CDR1 and CDR2 sequences are MNHEY and SMNVEV (reference sequence). The CDR3: CASSPKPWDPLWEQYV. The CDR3 DNA is TGTGCCAGCAGTCCAAAACCCTGGGACCCCCTCTGGGAGCAGTACGTC.

The rearrangement joins TRBV15 to TRBJ2-5, with TRBD2 matching 10 bases. The CDR3 totals 16 residues. V trimming: 6 bases; J trimming: 4 bases; junction bases outside the gene matches: 11. In germline, CDR1 is LNHNV, CDR2 YYDKDF (reference sequence). In DNA, the CDR3 is TGTGCCACCAGAATGGGCAGCTCTAGCGGGGGAGAGACCCAGTACTTC. Translation: CATRMGSSSGGETQYF.

This clonotype was seen only a few times. A much larger clone differs by one base, so this may be a read error. This chain joins TRBV7-4 and TRBJ1-6; no firm D call. Between the trimmed V and J ends, which lost 8 bases and 13 bases, there was a span of 6 bases. Germline V gene lookup returns CDR1 SGHVT and CDR2 SQSDAQ. This CDR3 is built from 9 residues. DNA of the CDR3: TGTGCCAGCGGCCCCCCCCTCCACTTT. Translation gives CASGPPLHF.

This clonotype was counted at least ten times. The CDR3 nucleotides read TGTGCCAGCAGCCCCTTGGCGGGTCTCAATGAGCAGTTCTTC. This codes for CASSPLAGLNEQFF. V gene TRBV7-9 combines with J gene TRBJ2-1, with TRBD2 as a possible D gene (5 bases). The CDR3 covers 14 residues. Germline V gene data show CDR1 as SEHNR and CDR2 as FQNEAQ (reference sequence). Between the trimmed V and J ends, which lost 5 bases and 6 bases, there was a span of 14 bases.

J is TRBJ2-3 and V is TRBV28, with 9 bases that match TRBD2. This CDR3 comprises 21 residues. Germline values: CDR1 MDHEN, CDR2 SYDVKM. After removal of 5 bases from V and 0 bases from J, the junction contained 21 bases not matched to a gene. The DNA for the CDR3 is TGTGCCAGCAGTCAAGGATTAGCGGGGGCCCCGATCCACTTTAGCACAGATACGCAGTATTTT. The encoded protein is CASSQGLAGAPIHFSTDTQYF.

This clonotype occurred a few times. The chain joins TRBV12-3 or TRBV12-4 to TRBJ1-2; D is perhaps TRBD1 (5 bases). This CDR3 spans 16 amino acids. Trimming removed 2 bases from V and 2 bases from J, with 15 bases in between. The CDR3 loop reads CASSLSPRGGNYGYTF. CDR3 coding DNA: TGTGCCAGCAGTTTATCCCCTCGGGGGGGGAACTATGGCTACACCTTC.

This clonotype showed up just a few times. V and J are TRBV27 and TRBJ1-2; D gene uncertain. Trimming pared 0 bases from V and 2 bases from J, leaving 10 bases between. Germline CDR1 reads MNHEY; CDR2 reads SMNVEV (reference sequence). The CDR3 spans 15 residues. The DNA for the CDR3 is TGTGCCAGCAGTTTATCGTCGGGCTTCAACTATGGCTACACCTTC. It translates to CASSLSSGFNYGYTF.

This clonotype occurred a few times. The V and J genes are TRBV24-1 and TRBJ1-4; 8 nucleotides align to TRBD1. The CDR3 covers 15 residues. Germline values: CDR1 KGHDR, CDR2 SFDVKD. Trimming removed 4 bases from V and 6 bases from J; junction bases left unmatched: 6. The CDR3 spells CATSEVRDRHEKLFF. DNA of the CDR3: TGTGCCACCAGTGAGGTCCGGGACAGGCATGAAAAACTGTTTTTT.